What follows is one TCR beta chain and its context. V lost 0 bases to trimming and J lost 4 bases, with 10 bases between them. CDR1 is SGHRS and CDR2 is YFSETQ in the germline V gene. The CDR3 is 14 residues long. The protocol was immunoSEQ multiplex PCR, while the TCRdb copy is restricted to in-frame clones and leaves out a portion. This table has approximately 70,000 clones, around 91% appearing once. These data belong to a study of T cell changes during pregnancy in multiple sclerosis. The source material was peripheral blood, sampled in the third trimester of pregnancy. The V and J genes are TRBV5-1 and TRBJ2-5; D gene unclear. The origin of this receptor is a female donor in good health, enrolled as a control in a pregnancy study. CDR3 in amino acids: CASSLDPGTETQYF. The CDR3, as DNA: TGCGCCAGCAGCTTGGATCCGGGTACAGAGACCCAGTACTTC.